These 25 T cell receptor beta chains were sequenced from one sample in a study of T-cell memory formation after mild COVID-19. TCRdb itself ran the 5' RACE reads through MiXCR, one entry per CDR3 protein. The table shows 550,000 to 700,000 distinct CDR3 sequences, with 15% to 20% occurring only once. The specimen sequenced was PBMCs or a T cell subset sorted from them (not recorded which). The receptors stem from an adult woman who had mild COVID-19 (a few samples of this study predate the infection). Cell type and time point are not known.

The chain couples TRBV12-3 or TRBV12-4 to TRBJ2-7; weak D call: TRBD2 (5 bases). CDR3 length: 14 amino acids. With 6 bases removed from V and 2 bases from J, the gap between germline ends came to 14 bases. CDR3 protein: CASSPPGKTYEQYF. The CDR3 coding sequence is TGTGCCAGCAGCCCTCCGGGGAAGACCTACGAGCAGTACTTC.

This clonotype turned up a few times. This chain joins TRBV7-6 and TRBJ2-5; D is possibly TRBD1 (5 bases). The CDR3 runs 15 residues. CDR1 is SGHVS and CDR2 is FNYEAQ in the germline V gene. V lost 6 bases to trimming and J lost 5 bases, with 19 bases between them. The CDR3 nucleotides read TGTGCCAGCAGGGCCCGGTGGCAGGGTGCTGAGACCCAGTACTTC. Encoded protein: CASRARWQGAETQYF.

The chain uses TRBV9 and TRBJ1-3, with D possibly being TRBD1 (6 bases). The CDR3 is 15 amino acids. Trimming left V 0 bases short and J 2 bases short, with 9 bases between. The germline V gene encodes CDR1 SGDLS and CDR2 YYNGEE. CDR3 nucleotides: TGTGCCAGCAGCGTAGCCCCAGGGGCTGGAAACACCATATATTTT. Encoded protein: CASSVAPGAGNTIYF. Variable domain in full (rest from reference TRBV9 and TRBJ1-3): DSGVTQTPKHLITATGQRVTLRCSPRSGDLSVYWYQQSLDQGLQFLIQYYNGEERAKGNILERFSAQQFPDLHSELNLSSLELGDSALYFCASSVAPGAGNTIYFGEGSWLTVV.

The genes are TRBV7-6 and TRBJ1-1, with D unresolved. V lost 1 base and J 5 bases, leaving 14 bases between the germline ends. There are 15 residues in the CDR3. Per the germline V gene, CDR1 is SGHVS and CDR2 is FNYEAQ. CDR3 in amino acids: CASSLDLAAGTEAFF. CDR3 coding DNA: TGTGCCAGCAGCTTAGATCTGGCGGCGGGTACTGAAGCTTTCTTT.

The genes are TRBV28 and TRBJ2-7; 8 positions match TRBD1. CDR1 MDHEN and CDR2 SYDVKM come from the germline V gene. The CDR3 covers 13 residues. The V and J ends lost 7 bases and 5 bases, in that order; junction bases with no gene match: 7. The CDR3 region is CASTQGAENEQYF. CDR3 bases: TGTGCCAGCACTCAGGGGGCGGAGAACGAGCAGTACTTC.

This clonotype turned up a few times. Written as DNA, the CDR3 is TGTGCCACCAGTGATGTAAGCCTCCAGGGAAAGGCGGAAGACGAGCAGTACTTC. Its translation: CATSDVSLQGKAEDEQYF. The chain combines TRBV24-1 with TRBJ2-7, with D maybe TRBD1 (5 bases). Trimming left V 3 bases short and J 5 bases short, with 25 bases between. The CDR3 contains 18 residues. Germline CDR1 KGHDR, CDR2 SFDVKD.

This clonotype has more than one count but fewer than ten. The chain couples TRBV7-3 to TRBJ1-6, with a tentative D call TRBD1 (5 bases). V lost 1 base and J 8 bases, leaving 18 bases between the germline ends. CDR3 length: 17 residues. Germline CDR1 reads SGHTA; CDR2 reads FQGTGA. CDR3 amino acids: CASSLNQVSREDSPLHF. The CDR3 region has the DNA TGTGCCAGCAGCTTAAACCAAGTTAGCAGGGAGGATTCACCCCTCCACTTT.

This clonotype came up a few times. CDR3 sequence reads: CASSYSQVSNQPQHF. CDR3 nucleotides: TGTGCCAGCAGTTACTCACAGGTTAGCAATCAGCCCCAGCATTTT. The chain is built from TRBV6-5 and TRBJ1-5; maybe TRBD1 (5 bases). Germline CDR1 reads MNHEY; CDR2 reads SVGAGI. The CDR3 loop spans 15 amino acids. V shed 0 bases and J shed 0 bases, with 6 bases lying between them.

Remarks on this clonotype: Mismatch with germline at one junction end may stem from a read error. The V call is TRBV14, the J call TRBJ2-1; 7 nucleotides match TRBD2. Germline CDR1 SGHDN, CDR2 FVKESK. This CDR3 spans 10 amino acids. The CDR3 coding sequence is TGTGCCAGCAGCCGGGACTATGAGGCCTTC. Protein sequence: CASSRDYEAF.

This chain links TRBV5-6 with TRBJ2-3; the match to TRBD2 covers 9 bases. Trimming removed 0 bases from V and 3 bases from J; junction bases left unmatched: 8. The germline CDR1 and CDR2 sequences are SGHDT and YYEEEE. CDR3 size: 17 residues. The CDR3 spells CASSLEGTSSRTDTQYF. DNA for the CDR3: TGTGCCAGCAGCTTGGAGGGGACTAGCAGTCGTACAGATACGCAGTATTTT.

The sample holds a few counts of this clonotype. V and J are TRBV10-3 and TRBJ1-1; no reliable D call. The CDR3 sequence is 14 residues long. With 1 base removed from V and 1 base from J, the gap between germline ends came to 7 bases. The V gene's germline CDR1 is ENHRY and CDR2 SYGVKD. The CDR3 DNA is TGTGCCATCAGTGAGTTAGGAGGGAACACTGAAGCTTTCTTT. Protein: CAISELGGNTEAFF.

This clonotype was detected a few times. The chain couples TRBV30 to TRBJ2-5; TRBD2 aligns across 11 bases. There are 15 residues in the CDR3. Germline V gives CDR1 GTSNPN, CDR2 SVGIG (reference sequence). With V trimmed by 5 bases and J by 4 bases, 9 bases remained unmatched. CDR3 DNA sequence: TGTGCCTGGGGTACTAGCGGGAGATCGACAGAGACCCAGTACTTC. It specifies CAWGTSGRSTETQYF. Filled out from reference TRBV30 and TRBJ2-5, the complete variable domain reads SQTIHQWPATLVQPVGSPLSLECTVEGTSNPNLYWYRQAAGRGLQLLFYSVGIGQISSEVPQNLSASRPQDRQFILSSKKLLLSDSGFYLCAWGTSGRSTETQYFGPGTRLLVL.

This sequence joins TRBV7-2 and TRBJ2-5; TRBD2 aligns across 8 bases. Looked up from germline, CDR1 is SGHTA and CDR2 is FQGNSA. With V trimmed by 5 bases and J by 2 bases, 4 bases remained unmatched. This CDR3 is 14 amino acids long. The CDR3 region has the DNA TGTGCCAGCAGCCAAAAGCGGGGGCAAGAGACCCAGTACTTC. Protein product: CASSQKRGQETQYF. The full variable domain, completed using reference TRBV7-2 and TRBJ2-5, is GAGVSQSPSNKVTEKGKDVELRCDPISGHTALYWYRQSLGQGLEFLIYFQGNSAPDKSGLPSDRFSAERTGGSVSTLTIQRTQQEDSAVYLCASSQKRGQETQYFGPGTRLLVL.

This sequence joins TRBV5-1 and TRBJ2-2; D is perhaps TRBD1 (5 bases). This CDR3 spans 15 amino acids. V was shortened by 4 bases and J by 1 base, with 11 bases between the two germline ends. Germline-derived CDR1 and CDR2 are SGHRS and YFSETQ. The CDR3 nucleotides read TGCGCCAGCAGCCAGCGAACAGGGAACACCGGGGAGCTGTTTTTT. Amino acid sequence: CASSQRTGNTGELFF.

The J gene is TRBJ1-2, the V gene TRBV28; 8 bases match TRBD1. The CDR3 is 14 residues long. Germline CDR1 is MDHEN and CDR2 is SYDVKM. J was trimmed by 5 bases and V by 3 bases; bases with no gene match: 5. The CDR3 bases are TGTGCCAGCAGTTTCCGGGACAGGAGTTATGGCTACACCTTC. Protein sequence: CASSFRDRSYGYTF.

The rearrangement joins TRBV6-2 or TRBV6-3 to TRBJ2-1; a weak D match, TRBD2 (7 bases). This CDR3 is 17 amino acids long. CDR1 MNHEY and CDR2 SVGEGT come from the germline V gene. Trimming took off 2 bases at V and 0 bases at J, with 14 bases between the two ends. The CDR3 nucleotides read TGTGCCAGCAGTTACGGGGGGGCCCCGAGCTCCTACAATGAGCAGTTCTTC. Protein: CASSYGGAPSSYNEQFF.

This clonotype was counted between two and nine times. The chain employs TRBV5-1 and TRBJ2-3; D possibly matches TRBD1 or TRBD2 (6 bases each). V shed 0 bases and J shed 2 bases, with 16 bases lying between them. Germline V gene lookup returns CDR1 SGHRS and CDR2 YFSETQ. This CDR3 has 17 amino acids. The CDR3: CASSLAARGEPTDTQYF. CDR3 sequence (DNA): TGCGCCAGCAGCTTGGCCGCTAGGGGGGAACCCACAGATACGCAGTATTTT.

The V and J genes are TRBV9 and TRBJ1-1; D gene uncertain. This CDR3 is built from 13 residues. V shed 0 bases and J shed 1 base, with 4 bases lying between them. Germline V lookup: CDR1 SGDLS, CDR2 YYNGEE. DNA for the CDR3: TGTGCCAGCAGCGTAGATGGGAACACTGAAGCTTTCTTT. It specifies CASSVDGNTEAFF.

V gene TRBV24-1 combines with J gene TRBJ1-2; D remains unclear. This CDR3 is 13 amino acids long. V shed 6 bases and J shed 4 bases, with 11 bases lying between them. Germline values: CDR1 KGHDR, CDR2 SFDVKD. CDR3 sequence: CATSSEEFYGYTF. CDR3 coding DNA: TGTGCCACCAGTTCCGAGGAGTTCTATGGCTACACCTTC.

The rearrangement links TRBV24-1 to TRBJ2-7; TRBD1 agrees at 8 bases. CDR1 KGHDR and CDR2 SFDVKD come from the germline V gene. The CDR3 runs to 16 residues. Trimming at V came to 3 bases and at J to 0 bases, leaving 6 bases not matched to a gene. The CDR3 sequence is CATSDHPGGSSYEQYF. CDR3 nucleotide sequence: TGTGCCACCAGTGATCACCCAGGGGGCAGCTCCTACGAGCAGTACTTC.

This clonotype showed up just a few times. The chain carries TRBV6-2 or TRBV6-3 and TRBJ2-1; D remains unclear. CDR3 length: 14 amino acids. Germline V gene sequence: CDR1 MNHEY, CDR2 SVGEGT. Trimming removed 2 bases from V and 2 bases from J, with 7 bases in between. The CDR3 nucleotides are TGTGCCAGCAGTTACAGGCTAGCCTACAATGAGCAGTTCTTC. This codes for CASSYRLAYNEQFF.

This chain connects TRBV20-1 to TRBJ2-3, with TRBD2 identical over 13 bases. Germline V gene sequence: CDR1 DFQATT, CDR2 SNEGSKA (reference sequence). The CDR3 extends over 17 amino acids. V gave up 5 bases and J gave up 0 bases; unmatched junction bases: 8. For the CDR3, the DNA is TGCAGTGCTCTGACTAGCGGGGGGTACATTAGCACAGATACGCAGTATTTT. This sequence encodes CSALTSGGYISTDTQYF.

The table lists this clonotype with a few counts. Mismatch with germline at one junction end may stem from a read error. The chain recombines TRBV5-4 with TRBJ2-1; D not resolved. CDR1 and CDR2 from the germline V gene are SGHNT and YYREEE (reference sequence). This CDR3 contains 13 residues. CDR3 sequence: CASSLETTPEHLF. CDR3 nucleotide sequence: TGTGCCAGCAGCTTGGAAACCACCCCTGAGCACCTCTTC. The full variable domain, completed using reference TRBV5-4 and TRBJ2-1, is ETGVTQSPTHLIKTRGQQVTLRCSSQSGHNTVSWYQQALGQGPQFIFQYYREEENGRGNFPPRFSGLQFPNYSSELNVNALELDDSALYLCASSLETTPEHLFGPGTRLTVL.

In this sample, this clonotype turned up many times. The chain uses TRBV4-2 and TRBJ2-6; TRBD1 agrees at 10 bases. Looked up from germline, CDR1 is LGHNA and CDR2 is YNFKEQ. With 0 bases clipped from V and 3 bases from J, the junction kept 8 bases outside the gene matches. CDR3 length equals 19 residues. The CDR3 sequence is CASSQDWGTGAYGANVLTF. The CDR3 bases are TGTGCCAGCAGCCAAGATTGGGGGACAGGGGCTTATGGGGCCAACGTCCTGACTTTC.

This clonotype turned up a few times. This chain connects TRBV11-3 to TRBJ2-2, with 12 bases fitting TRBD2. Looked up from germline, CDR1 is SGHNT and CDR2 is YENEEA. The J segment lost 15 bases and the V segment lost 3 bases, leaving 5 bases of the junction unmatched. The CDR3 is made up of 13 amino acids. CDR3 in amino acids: CASSFLAGGSVFF. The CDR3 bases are TGTGCCAGCAGCTTCCTAGCGGGAGGGTCGGTGTTTTTT.